Below, 26 T cell receptor beta chains from the same sample are listed, as sequenced in a study of T cell responses to AZD1222 COVID-19 vaccine. TCRdb's table, derived via immunoSEQ multiplex PCR, lists solely in-frame clones and lacks some. Here the sample spans 100,000 to 150,000 clones, roughly nine tenths being singletons. The starting material was peripheral blood, obtained on day 0 of AZD1222 vaccination. Receptors were obtained from an adult in good health.

This clone was found once. This sequence joins TRBV9 and TRBJ2-3, with TRBD2 identical over 14 bases. Per germline, CDR1 SGDLS and CDR2 YYNGEE. Losses at the gene ends were 0 bases for V and 5 bases for J; bases not matched to a gene: 8. The CDR3 covers 18 residues. CDR3 residues: CASSVGLAGGPVEDTQYF. The CDR3, as DNA: TGTGCCAGCAGCGTAGGACTAGCGGGGGGGCCGGTTGAAGATACGCAGTATTTT.

The CDR3 DNA follows: TGTGCCAGCAGTTTCAGCCCCGACAGGGGTGACTATGGCTACACCTTC. Amino acid sequence: CASSFSPDRGDYGYTF. V gene TRBV27 combines with J gene TRBJ1-2, with 8 bases that match TRBD1. The germline V gene encodes CDR1 MNHEY and CDR2 SMNVEV (reference sequence). The CDR3 extends over 16 amino acids. After removal of 3 bases from V and 3 bases from J, the junction contained 9 bases not matched to a gene.

J is TRBJ1-5 and V is TRBV27; TRBD1 aligns across 7 bases. The germline V gene encodes CDR1 MNHEY and CDR2 SMNVEV (reference sequence). V lost 5 bases to trimming and J lost 0 bases; unmatched junction nucleotides: 7. CDR3 length: 16 amino acids. The CDR3 coding sequence is TGTGCCAGCAGTCCGTGGACAGGCCCTAGCAATCAGCCCCAGCATTTT. Its translation: CASSPWTGPSNQPQHF.

The chain links TRBV19 to TRBJ1-2, with a weak D call TRBD1 (5 bases). The CDR3 runs to 15 residues. V was clipped by 3 bases and J by 4 bases, with 15 bases between them. CDR1 is LNHDA and CDR2 is SQIVND in the germline V gene (reference sequence). The CDR3 here is CASSMSQGDVYGYTF. The CDR3 DNA sequence: TGTGCCAGTAGTATGAGCCAGGGTGATGTCTATGGCTACACCTTC.

This sequence joins TRBV5-6 and TRBJ2-3, with D possibly called TRBD1 or TRBD2 (5 bases each). Trimming took 2 bases from V and 5 from J, leaving 15 bases between them. Per the germline V gene, CDR1 is SGHDT and CDR2 is YYEEEE. The CDR3 has 15 residues. Here the CDR3 reads CASSFWDPREDTQYF. CDR3 bases: TGTGCCAGCAGCTTTTGGGACCCCCGGGAAGATACGCAGTATTTT. Full variable domain (outside the CDR3, taken from reference TRBV5-6 and TRBJ2-3): DAGVTQSPTHLIKTRGQQVTLRCSPKSGHDTVSWYQQALGQGPQFIFQYYEEEERQRGNFPDRFSGHQFPNYSSELNVNALLLGDSALYLCASSFWDPREDTQYFGPGTRLTVL.

V and J are TRBV4-1 and TRBJ2-1, with 15 bases fitting TRBD2. Germline V lookup: CDR1 MGHRA, CDR2 YSYEKL. The CDR3 covers 18 residues. V trimming: 1 base; J trimming: 4 bases; junction bases outside the gene matches: 5. CDR3 residues: CASSQGTSGGAGYNEQFF. In nucleotides, the CDR3 is TGCGCCAGCAGCCAAGGGACTAGCGGGGGGGCCGGTTACAATGAGCAGTTCTTC.

The gene calls are TRBV6-2 or TRBV6-3 and TRBJ1-2; possibly TRBD1 for D (5 bases). Germline CDR1 reads MNHEY; CDR2 reads SVGEGT. This CDR3 spans 15 amino acids. V was shortened by 6 bases and J by 2 bases, with 16 bases between the two germline ends. The CDR3 protein is CASSLDGTLNYGYTF. Written as DNA, the CDR3 is TGTGCCAGCAGCCTCGACGGGACGTTGAACTATGGCTACACCTTC.

The V call is TRBV7-9, the J call TRBJ1-3, with D unresolved. Germline CDR1 SEHNR, CDR2 FQNEAQ (reference sequence). With 4 bases removed from V and 4 bases from J, the gap between germline ends came to 14 bases. This CDR3 comprises 15 residues. CDR3 nucleotide sequence: TGTGCCAGCAGCTACCGACCGGATGCCGGAAACACCATATATTTT. This codes for CASSYRPDAGNTIYF.

This clone was detected a few times. In the same sample, other DNA sequences code for this CDR3. The chain carries TRBV10-3 and TRBJ2-1; D perhaps matches TRBD2 (6 bases). Germline V lookup: CDR1 ENHRY, CDR2 SYGVKD. The CDR3 extends over 16 amino acids. V was clipped by 0 bases and J by 2 bases, with 11 bases between them. The DNA for the CDR3 is TGTGCCATCAGTGAGTCGATGGCGGGAACCTACAATGAGCAGTTCTTC. The encoded protein is CAISESMAGTYNEQFF.

The J gene is TRBJ1-1, the V gene TRBV5-1; TRBD1 is a possible D gene (5 bases). The CDR3 contains 14 residues. Deletions cut 5 bases from V and 4 bases from J, with 15 bases between. Germline V gene sequence: CDR1 SGHRS, CDR2 YFSETQ. CDR3 nucleotides: TGCGCCAGCAGACGCCAGGGCGAGAGCACTGAAGCTTTCTTT. This sequence encodes CASRRQGESTEAFF.

The chain combines TRBV5-4 with TRBJ2-7; 11 bases align to TRBD1. Looked up from germline, CDR1 is SGHNT and CDR2 is YYREEE (reference sequence). The CDR3 is 16 amino acids. After removal of 4 bases from V and 6 bases from J, the junction contained 12 bases not matched to a gene. The CDR3: CASSHHQGTGGFEQYF. In DNA, the CDR3 is TGTGCCAGCAGCCACCACCAGGGGACAGGGGGTTTCGAGCAGTACTTC.

The rearrangement links TRBV24-1 to TRBJ2-2; 8 bases match TRBD1. CDR3 length equals 17 residues. Germline values: CDR1 KGHDR, CDR2 SFDVKD. V shed 9 bases, J shed 1 base, and the junction held 12 bases outside the gene matches. The CDR3 nucleotides are TGTGCCACCGTCTTACCCCCCGGGACAGGGAACACCGGGGAGCTGTTTTTT. This sequence encodes CATVLPPGTGNTGELFF.

This chain connects TRBV11-2 to TRBJ1-1; the match to TRBD1 covers 9 bases. V lost 5 bases and J lost 10; bases outside the gene matches: 5. This CDR3 has 12 residues. CDR1 and CDR2 from the germline V gene are SGHAT and FQNNGV. CDR3 sequence: CASSPPDRGAFF. CDR3 nucleotides: TGTGCCAGCAGCCCCCCGGACAGGGGAGCTTTCTTT.

The chain's CDR3 is CAITGTGNSPLHF. The DNA of the CDR3 is TGTGCCATCACTGGGACAGGAAATTCACCCCTCCACTTT. The chain combines TRBV10-3 with TRBJ1-6, with 8 bases fitting TRBD1. Germline values: CDR1 ENHRY, CDR2 SYGVKD. V gave up 7 bases and J gave up 7 bases; unmatched junction bases: 3. The CDR3 length is 13 residues.

This clone has more than one count but fewer than ten. The gene calls are TRBV7-3 and TRBJ2-3; no firm D call. Trimming took off 0 bases at V and 2 bases at J, with 9 bases between the two ends. The CDR3 spans 15 residues. Per the germline V gene, CDR1 is SGHTA and CDR2 is FQGTGA. CDR3 in amino acids: CASSLTFQITDTQYF. Here the CDR3 DNA reads TGTGCCAGCAGCTTAACGTTCCAGATCACAGATACGCAGTATTTT.

This chain joins TRBV5-1 and TRBJ2-2, with 7 bases aligning to TRBD2. This CDR3 has 15 amino acids. J lost 1 base, V lost 1 base, and 1 base had no gene match. Germline V lookup: CDR1 SGHRS, CDR2 YFSETQ. In DNA form, the CDR3 reads TGCGCCAGCAGCTTGTCGGGGGGGAACACCGGGGAGCTGTTTTTT. Encoded protein: CASSLSGGNTGELFF.

The chain employs TRBV6-5 and TRBJ1-5; no clear D gene. Trimming took 0 bases from V and 6 from J, leaving 6 bases between them. Germline lookup yields CDR1 MNHEY and CDR2 SVGAGI. The CDR3 extends over 13 amino acids. CDR3: CASSYSWGQPQHF. CDR3 nucleotides: TGTGCCAGCAGTTACTCTTGGGGTCAGCCCCAGCATTTT.

The chain joins TRBV6-1 to TRBJ2-2; 9 positions match TRBD1. Germline CDR1 MNHNS, CDR2 SASEGT. V dropped 4 bases and J dropped 5; count of bases not matched to a gene: 8. The CDR3 is 16 residues long. The CDR3 DNA reads TGTGCCAGCAGTGGGTACAGGGGGCGGTCGACCGGGGAGCTGTTTTTT. Amino acids: CASSGYRGRSTGELFF.

Remarks on this clone: Other DNA sequences from this sample encode an identical CDR3 as well. CDR3 region: CASSVVGGGYTF. CDR3 sequence (DNA): TGTGCCAGCAGCGTAGTTGGCGGTGGCTACACCTTC. This rearrangement joins TRBV9 to TRBJ1-2; D gene ambiguous. This CDR3 spans 12 amino acids. Looked up from germline, CDR1 is SGDLS and CDR2 is YYNGEE. Trimming shortened V by 0 bases and J by 7 bases, and 7 bases separated the two germline ends.

This clone came up a few times. This rearrangement joins TRBV9 to TRBJ1-1, with no clear D. V shed 0 bases and J shed 8 bases, with 11 bases lying between them. The germline V gene encodes CDR1 SGDLS and CDR2 YYNGEE. The CDR3 consists of 13 residues. The DNA for the CDR3 is TGTGCCAGCAGCGTAGGGTCGGGTCCCGAAGCTTTCTTT. Translating gives CASSVGSGPEAFF.

V gene TRBV29-1 combines with J gene TRBJ1-5; tentatively, D is TRBD1 (5 bases). The CDR3 length is 13 residues. Germline V lookup: CDR1 SQVTM, CDR2 ANQGSEA. The ends were cut back, 4 bases at V and 5 bases at J, with 12 bases in the middle. The CDR3 coding sequence is TGCAGCGTTGGGGAGGGGCTGTATCAGCCCCAGCATTTT. Protein: CSVGEGLYQPQHF.

The chain joins TRBV6-2 or TRBV6-3 to TRBJ2-6; D tentatively fits TRBD1 or TRBD2 (5 bases each). Germline V gene lookup returns CDR1 MNHEY and CDR2 SVGEGT. V shed 0 bases and J shed 4 bases, with 7 bases lying between them. CDR3 size: 15 residues. CDR3 sequence: CASSYSGTGANVLTF. The DNA of the CDR3 is TGTGCCAGCAGTTACTCGGGGACCGGGGCCAACGTCCTGACTTTC.

The rearrangement uses TRBV16 and TRBJ1-2; no firm D call. Per the germline V gene, CDR1 is KGHSY and CDR2 is FQNENV. The V end was cut by 0 bases, the J end by 1 base, with 15 bases between. The CDR3 is 17 residues long. The CDR3 coding sequence is TGTGCCAGCAGCCAATCGAACGTCGGACCTCTTAACTATGGCTACACCTTC. As protein: CASSQSNVGPLNYGYTF.

The rearrangement joins TRBV18 to TRBJ1-1, with unresolved D. The CDR3 has 13 residues. Germline CDR1 reads KGHSH; CDR2 reads LQKENI. Trimming removed 1 base from V and 7 bases from J, with 10 bases in between. The CDR3 is CASSPLTDDEAFF. CDR3 sequence (DNA): TGTGCCAGCTCACCACTAACGGATGATGAAGCTTTCTTT.

This chain links TRBV27 with TRBJ2-7; D may be TRBD2 (5 bases). The CDR3 is 12 amino acids. V dropped 7 bases and J dropped 1 base, with 8 bases sitting between them. The germline V gene has CDR1 MNHEY and CDR2 SMNVEV (reference sequence). CDR3 residues: CASMGSSYEQYF. CDR3 coding DNA: TGTGCCAGCATGGGGAGTTCCTACGAGCAGTACTTC.

About this clone itself: Within the sample, other DNA sequences also encode this same CDR3. V usage is TRBV19 and J usage is TRBJ1-2; a weak D match, TRBD1 (5 bases). The V and J ends lost 4 bases and 0 bases respectively, with 12 bases between them. This CDR3 region has 15 residues. CDR1 is LNHDA, CDR2 SQIVND, per germline (reference sequence). The CDR3 spells CASSKPGQSNYGYTF. In nucleotides, the CDR3 is TGTGCCAGTAGTAAGCCCGGACAATCTAACTATGGCTACACCTTC.